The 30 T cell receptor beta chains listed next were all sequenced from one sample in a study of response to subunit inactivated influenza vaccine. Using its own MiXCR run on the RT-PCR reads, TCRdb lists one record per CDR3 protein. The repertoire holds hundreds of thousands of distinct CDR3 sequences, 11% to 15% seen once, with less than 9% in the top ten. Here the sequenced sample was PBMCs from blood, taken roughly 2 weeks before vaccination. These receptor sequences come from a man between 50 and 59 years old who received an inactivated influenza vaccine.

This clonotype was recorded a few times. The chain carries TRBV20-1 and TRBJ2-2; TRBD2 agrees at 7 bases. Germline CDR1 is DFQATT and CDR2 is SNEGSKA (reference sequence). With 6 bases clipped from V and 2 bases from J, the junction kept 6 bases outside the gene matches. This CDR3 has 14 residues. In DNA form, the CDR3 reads TGCAGTGCCACGACTAGCCGAAACACCGGGGAGCTGTTTTTT. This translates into CSATTSRNTGELFF.

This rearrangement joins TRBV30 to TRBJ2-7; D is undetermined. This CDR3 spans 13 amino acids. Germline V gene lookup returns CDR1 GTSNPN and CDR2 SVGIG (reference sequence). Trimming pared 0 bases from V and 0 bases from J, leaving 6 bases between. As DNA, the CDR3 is TGTGCCTGGAGTGTGGGAAACTCCTACGAGCAGTACTTC. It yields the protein CAWSVGNSYEQYF.

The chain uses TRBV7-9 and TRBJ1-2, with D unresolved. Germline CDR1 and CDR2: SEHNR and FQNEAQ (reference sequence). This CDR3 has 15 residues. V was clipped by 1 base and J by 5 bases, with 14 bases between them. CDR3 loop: CASSLERPTLYGYTF. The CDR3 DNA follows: TGTGCCAGCAGCTTAGAACGTCCAACTCTTTATGGCTACACCTTC.

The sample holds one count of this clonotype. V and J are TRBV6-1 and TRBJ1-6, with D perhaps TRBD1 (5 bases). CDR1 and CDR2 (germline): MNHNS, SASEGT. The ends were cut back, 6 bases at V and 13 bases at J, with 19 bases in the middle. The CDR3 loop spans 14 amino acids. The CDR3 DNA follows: TGTGCCAGCAGAGCCGGGACTTGGGACGTTCCCCTCCACTTT. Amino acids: CASRAGTWDVPLHF.

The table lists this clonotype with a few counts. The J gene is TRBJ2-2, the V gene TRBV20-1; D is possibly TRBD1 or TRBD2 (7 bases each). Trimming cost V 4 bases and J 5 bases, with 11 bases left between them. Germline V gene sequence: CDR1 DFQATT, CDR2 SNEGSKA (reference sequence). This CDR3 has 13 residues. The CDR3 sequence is CSATRGGTGELFF. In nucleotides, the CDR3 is TGCAGTGCTACCAGGGGGGGAACCGGGGAGCTGTTTTTT.

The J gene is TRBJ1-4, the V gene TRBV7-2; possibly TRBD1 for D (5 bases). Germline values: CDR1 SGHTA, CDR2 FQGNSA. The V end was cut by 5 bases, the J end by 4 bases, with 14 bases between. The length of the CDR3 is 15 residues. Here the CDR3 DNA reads TGTGCCAGCAGCCGGGACGGGGTTCTTAATGAAAAACTGTTTTTT. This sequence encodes CASSRDGVLNEKLFF.

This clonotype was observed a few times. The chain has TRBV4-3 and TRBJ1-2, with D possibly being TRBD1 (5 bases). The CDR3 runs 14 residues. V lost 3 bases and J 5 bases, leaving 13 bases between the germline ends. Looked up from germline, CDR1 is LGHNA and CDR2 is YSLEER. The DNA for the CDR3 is TGCGCCAGCAGCCAGGTGGGGGACGGATATGGCTACACCTTC. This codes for CASSQVGDGYGYTF.

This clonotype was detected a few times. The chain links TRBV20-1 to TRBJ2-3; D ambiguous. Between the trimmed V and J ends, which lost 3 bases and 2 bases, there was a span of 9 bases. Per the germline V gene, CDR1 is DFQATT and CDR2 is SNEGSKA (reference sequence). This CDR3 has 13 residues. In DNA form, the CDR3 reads TGCAGTGCTAGTTTCGACCCCACAGATACGCAGTATTTT. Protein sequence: CSASFDPTDTQYF.

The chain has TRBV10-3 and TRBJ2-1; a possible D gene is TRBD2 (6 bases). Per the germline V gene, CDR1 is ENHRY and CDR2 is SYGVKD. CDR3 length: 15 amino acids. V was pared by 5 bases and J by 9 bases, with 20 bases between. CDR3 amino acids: CAISTPAGTNSEQFF. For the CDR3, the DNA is TGTGCCATCAGTACCCCAGCGGGCACAAACAGTGAGCAGTTCTTC.

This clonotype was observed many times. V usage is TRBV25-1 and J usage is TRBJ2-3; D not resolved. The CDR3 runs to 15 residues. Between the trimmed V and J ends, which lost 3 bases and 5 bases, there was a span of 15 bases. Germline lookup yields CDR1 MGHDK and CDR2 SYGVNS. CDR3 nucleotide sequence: TGTGCCAGCAGTGATTTCTCTCATCGGGTAGATACGCAGTATTTT. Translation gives CASSDFSHRVDTQYF.

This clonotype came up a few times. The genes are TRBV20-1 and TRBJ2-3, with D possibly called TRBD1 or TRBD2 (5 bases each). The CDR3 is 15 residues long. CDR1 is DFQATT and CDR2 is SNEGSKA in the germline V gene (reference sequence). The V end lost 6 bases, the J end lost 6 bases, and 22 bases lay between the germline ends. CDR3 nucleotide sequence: TGCAGTGCCATACCGTGGGACCGGTCAGGTGATACGCAGTATTTT. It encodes CSAIPWDRSGDTQYF.

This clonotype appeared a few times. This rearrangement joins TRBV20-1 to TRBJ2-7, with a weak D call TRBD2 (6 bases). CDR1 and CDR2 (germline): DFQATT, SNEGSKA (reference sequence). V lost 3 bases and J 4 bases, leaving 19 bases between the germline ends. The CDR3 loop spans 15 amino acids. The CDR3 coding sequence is TGCAGTGCTAGCCCGTACGTGCGGGGAACTTACGAGCAGTACTTC. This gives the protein CSASPYVRGTYEQYF.

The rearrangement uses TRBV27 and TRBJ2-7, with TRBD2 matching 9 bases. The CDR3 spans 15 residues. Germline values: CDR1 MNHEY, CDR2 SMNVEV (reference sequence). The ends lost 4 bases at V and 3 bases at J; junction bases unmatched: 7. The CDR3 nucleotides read TGTGCCAGCAGTTGGTTTAGCGGGAGAGGCTACGAGCAGTACTTC. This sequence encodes CASSWFSGRGYEQYF.

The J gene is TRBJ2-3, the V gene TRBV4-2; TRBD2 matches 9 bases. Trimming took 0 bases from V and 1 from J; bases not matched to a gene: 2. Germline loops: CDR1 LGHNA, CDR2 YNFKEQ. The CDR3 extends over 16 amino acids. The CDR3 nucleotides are TGTGCCAGCAGCCAAGATAGGACTAGCGGCACAGATACGCAGTATTTT. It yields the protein CASSQDRTSGTDTQYF.

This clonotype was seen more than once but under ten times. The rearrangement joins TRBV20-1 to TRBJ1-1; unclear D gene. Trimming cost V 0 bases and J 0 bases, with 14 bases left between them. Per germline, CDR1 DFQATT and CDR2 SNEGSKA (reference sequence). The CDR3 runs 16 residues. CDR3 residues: CSARDFGKDLNTEAFF. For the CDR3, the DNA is TGCAGTGCTAGAGATTTTGGTAAGGACTTGAACACTGAAGCTTTCTTT.

The CDR3 coding sequence is TGTGCCAGCAGTGAACAGGGGCTAAGCGAAAAACTGTTTTTT. This codes for CASSEQGLSEKLFF. This sequence joins TRBV6-1 and TRBJ1-4, with D possibly being TRBD1 (6 bases). Germline V CDR1 and CDR2: MNHNS, SASEGT. The CDR3 runs to 14 residues. V lost 2 bases, J lost 8 bases, and 12 bases lay in between.

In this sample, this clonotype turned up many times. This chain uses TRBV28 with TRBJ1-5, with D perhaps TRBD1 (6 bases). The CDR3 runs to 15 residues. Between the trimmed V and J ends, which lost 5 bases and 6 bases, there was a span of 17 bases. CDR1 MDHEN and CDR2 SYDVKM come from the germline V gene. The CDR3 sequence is CASSPPPGASQPQHF. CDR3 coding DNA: TGTGCCAGCAGTCCACCCCCGGGGGCGAGTCAGCCCCAGCATTTT.

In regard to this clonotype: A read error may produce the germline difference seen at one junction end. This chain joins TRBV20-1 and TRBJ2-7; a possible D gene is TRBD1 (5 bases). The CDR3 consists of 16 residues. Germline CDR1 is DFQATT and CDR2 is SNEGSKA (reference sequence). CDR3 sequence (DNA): TGCAGTGCTAGAGATCTCTTGCAGGGTAACACCTACGAGCAGTCCTTC. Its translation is CSARDLLQGNTYEQSF.

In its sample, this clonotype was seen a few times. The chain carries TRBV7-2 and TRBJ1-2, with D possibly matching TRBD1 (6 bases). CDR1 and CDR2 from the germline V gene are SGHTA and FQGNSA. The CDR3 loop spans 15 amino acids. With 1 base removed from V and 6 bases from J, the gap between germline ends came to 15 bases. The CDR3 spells CASSLVSGQGNGYTF. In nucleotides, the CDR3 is TGTGCCAGCAGCTTAGTGAGTGGCCAGGGGAATGGCTACACCTTC.

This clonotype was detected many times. The DNA for the CDR3 is TGCAGCGTCAGCGTAGCGGGAGGAAGCACAGATACGCAGTATTTT. Amino acids: CSVSVAGGSTDTQYF. The chain recombines TRBV29-1 with TRBJ2-3; 10 nucleotides align to TRBD2. There are 15 residues in the CDR3. Trimming cost V 6 bases and J 0 bases; bases outside gene matches: 6. Germline V gives CDR1 SQVTM, CDR2 ANQGSEA.

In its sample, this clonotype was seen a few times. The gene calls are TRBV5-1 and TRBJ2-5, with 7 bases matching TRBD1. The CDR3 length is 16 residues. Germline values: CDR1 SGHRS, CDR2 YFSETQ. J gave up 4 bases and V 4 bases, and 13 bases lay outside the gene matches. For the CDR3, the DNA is TGCGCCAGCAGCCTACAAACGAGGGGGCGAAGAGAGACCCAGTACTTC. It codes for CASSLQTRGRRETQYF.

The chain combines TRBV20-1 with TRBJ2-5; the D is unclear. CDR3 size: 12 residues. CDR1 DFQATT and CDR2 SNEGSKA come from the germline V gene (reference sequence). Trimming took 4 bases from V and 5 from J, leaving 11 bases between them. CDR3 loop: CSATNFGETQYF. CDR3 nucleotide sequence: TGCAGTGCTACTAATTTCGGCGAGACCCAGTACTTC.

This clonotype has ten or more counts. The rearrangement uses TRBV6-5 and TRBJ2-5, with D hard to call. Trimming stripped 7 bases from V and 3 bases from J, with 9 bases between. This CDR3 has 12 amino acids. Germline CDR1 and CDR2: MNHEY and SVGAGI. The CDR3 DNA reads TGTGCCAGCACCTCGGGTGAAGAGACCCAGTACTTC. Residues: CASTSGEETQYF.

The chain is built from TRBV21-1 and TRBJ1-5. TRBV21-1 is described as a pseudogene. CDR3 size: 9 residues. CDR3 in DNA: TGTGCCGGGGATCAGCCCCAGCATTTT. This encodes CAGDQPQHF.

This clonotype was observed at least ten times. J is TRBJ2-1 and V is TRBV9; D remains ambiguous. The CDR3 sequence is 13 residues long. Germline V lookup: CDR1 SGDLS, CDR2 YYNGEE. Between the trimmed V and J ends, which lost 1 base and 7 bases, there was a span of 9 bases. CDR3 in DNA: TGTGCCAGCAGCGTAAATACAGTAAATGAGCAGTTCTTC. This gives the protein CASSVNTVNEQFF.

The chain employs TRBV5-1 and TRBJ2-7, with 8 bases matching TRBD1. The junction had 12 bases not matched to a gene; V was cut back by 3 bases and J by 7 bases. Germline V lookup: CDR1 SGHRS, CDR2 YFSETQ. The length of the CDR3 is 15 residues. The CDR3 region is CASSWRQGPGNEQYF. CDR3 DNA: TGCGCCAGCAGCTGGAGACAGGGGCCGGGAAATGAGCAGTACTTC.

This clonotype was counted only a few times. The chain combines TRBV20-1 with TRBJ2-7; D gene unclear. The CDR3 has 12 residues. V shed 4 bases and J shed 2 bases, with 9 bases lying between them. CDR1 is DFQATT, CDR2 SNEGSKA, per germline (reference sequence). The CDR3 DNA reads TGCAGTGCTATGGTGGGGACCTACGAGCAGTACTTC. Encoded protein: CSAMVGTYEQYF.

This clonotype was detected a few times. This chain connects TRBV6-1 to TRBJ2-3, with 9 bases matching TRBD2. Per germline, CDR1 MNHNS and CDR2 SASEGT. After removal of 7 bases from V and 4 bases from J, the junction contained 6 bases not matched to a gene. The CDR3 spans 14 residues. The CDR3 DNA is TGTGCCAGCACAGAGCGGGAGGCCCCAGATACGCAGTATTTT. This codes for CASTEREAPDTQYF.

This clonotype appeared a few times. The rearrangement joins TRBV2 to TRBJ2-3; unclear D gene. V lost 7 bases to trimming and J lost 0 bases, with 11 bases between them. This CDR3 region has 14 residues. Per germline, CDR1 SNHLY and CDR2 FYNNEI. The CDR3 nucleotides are TGTGCCAGCATGGCAAGATCTAGCACAGATACGCAGTATTTT. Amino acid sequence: CASMARSSTDTQYF.

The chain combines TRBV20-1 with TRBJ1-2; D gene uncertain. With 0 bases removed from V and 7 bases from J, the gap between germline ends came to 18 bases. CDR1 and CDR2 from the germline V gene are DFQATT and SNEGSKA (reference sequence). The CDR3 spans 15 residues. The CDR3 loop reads CSARDLGLIASGYTF. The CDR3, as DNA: TGCAGTGCTAGAGATCTGGGCTTAATTGCGAGTGGCTACACCTTC.